What follows are 8 T cell receptor beta chains derived from one specimen sequenced in a study of T cells after yellow fever vaccination. Using its own MiXCR run on the 5' RACE reads, TCRdb lists one record per CDR3 protein. Of over 300,000 distinct CDR3 sequences in the sample, about 4% were seen once. The source was PBMCs, collected 5 days after the yellow fever booster vaccination. The receptors derive from a man aged 18 to 30 who received the YFV17D yellow fever vaccine.

This clonotype was detected only a few times. The chain joins TRBV5-1 to TRBJ2-7, with D possibly TRBD2 on 6 matching bases. CDR3 length: 21 amino acids. Trimming removed 1 base at V and 0 bases at J, with 29 bases between. Per germline, CDR1 SGHRS and CDR2 YFSETQ. For the CDR3, the DNA is TGCGCCAGCAGCTTGACCTCGAACCGGACTAAACCGCTCGAACTCTCCTACGAGCAGTACGTC. It codes for CASSLTSNRTKPLELSYEQYV.

This chain links TRBV18 with TRBJ2-7; D gene uncertain. V lost 3 bases, J lost 0 bases, and 9 bases lay in between. The CDR3 runs to 14 residues. Germline V gene data show CDR1 as KGHSH and CDR2 as LQKENI. The CDR3, as DNA: TGTGCCAGCTCACCTGGGCAATTCTCCTACGAGCAGTACGTC. It yields the protein CASSPGQFSYEQYV.

This clonotype occurred many times. The chain couples TRBV20-1 to TRBJ2-5; 8 nucleotides match TRBD1. CDR1 is DFQATT and CDR2 is SNEGSKA in the germline V gene (reference sequence). V lost 4 bases and J lost 5; bases outside the gene matches: 12. There are 15 residues in the CDR3. The CDR3 spells CSANYWTGKVETQYF. CDR3 nucleotide sequence: TGCAGTGCTAATTACTGGACAGGGAAGGTGGAGACCCAGTACTTC.

This clonotype was recorded at least ten times. The CDR3 loop reads CASNRPDRGYGYTF. CDR3 bases: TGTGCCAGCAACCGACCGGACAGGGGCTATGGCTACACCTTC. This chain links TRBV6-6 with TRBJ1-2; 9 bases map to TRBD1. The CDR3 sequence is 14 residues long. The V and J ends lost 7 bases and 4 bases, in that order; junction bases with no gene match: 7. CDR1 is MNHNY and CDR2 is SVGAGI in the germline V gene (reference sequence).

V gene TRBV6-5 combines with J gene TRBJ2-3, with TRBD2 as a possible D gene (6 bases). The germline V gene encodes CDR1 MNHEY and CDR2 SVGAGI. This CDR3 comprises 15 residues. V lost 2 bases and J lost 2, with 11 bases in between. The CDR3 DNA is TGTGCCAGCAGTTACAGGAGCGGGTACACAGATACGCAGTATTTT. Translating it yields CASSYRSGYTDTQYF.

This clonotype was counted a few times. The J gene is TRBJ2-2, the V gene TRBV7-3; D not certain. The CDR3 has 13 amino acids. Germline loops: CDR1 SGHTA, CDR2 FQGTGA. V lost 0 bases and J 6 bases, leaving 5 bases between the germline ends. This CDR3 is CASSLTLAGELFF. The CDR3 DNA follows: TGTGCCAGCAGCTTAACGTTAGCCGGGGAGCTGTTTTTT. Based on the CDR3 plus reference TRBV7-3 and TRBJ2-2, the full variable domain is GAGVSQTPSNKVTEKGKYVELRCDPISGHTALYWYRQSLGQGPEFLIYFQGTGAADDSGLPNDRFFAVRPEGSVSTLKIQRTERGDSAVYLCASSLTLAGELFFGEGSRLTVL.

Only a few counts were recorded for this clonotype. The V gene is TRBV20-1, the J gene TRBJ1-2; TRBD1 matches 10 bases. This CDR3 comprises 13 residues. Germline values: CDR1 DFQATT, CDR2 SNEGSKA (reference sequence). The V gene end was trimmed by 5 bases and the J gene end by 8 bases; junction bases not matched to a gene: 8. CDR3 in amino acids: CSAPGQGIVGYTF. The CDR3 coding sequence is TGCAGTGCTCCGGGACAGGGGATTGTCGGCTACACCTTC.

The genes are TRBV5-4 and TRBJ2-3, with 7 bases that match TRBD2. This CDR3 comprises 16 residues. With 1 base clipped from V and 4 bases from J, the junction kept 9 bases outside the gene matches. Germline CDR1 reads SGHNT; CDR2 reads YYREEE (reference sequence). The DNA for the CDR3 is TGTGCCAGCAGCTTGTGGGCTAGCGGTGGATCAGATACGCAGTATTTT. This translates into CASSLWASGGSDTQYF. The whole variable domain, filled in from reference TRBV5-4 and TRBJ2-3, reads ETGVTQSPTHLIKTRGQQVTLRCSSQSGHNTVSWYQQALGQGPQFIFQYYREEENGRGNFPPRFSGLQFPNYSSELNVNALELDDSALYLCASSLWASGGSDTQYFGPGTRLTVL.